A selection of T cell receptor beta chains follows, all from one sample in a study of blood T cells in healthy people across ages. TCRdb independently ran MiXCR on the 5' RACE reads; one entry per CDR3 protein. The table shows around 1,700,000 distinct CDR3 sequences, with 28% occurring only once. The sequenced sample was blood. The receptor source for this set is a woman younger than 45 in good health. CDR3s include the opening cysteine and the closing phenylalanine or tryptophan. The order of the fields is clone size, J gene, V gene, CDR3 protein. Clone size appears in some rows only: once, few, many, or a class for an expanded clone.

size: few; J: TRBJ2-3; V: TRBV14; CDR3: CASPPGLSRYF
size: many; J: TRBJ2-1; V: TRBV6-4; CDR3: CASRAGFENNEQFF
size: few; J: TRBJ2-3; V: TRBV20-1; CDR3: CSAATSPDTQYF
size: few; J: TRBJ2-1; V: TRBV9; CDR3: CASSGLRDSAYNEQFF
size: .; J: .; V: TRBV7-2; CDR3: CASSWDPQETQYF
size: .; J: TRBJ2-1; V: TRBV24-1; CDR3: CATSDRGWSEQFF
size: few; J: TRBJ1-2; V: TRBV20-1; CDR3: CSARDRGVDYGYTF
size: .; J: TRBJ1-2; V: TRBV20-1; CDR3: CSATQSTNYGYTF
size: few; J: TRBJ1-2; V: TRBV3-1; CDR3: CASSQDPGIYGYTF
size: .; J: TRBJ2-7; V: TRBV25-1; CDR3: CASSESARETRYF
size: .; J: TRBJ2-1; V: TRBV11-2; CDR3: CASSPGTGLNNEQFF
size: few; J: TRBJ2-1; V: TRBV9; CDR3: CASSVGEMGGNEQFF
size: few; J: TRBJ2-7; V: TRBV12-3/TRBV12-4; CDR3: CASSPSAGAGNYEQYF
size: .; J: TRBJ2-6; V: TRBV11-2; CDR3: CASSFLGPFSGANVLTF
size: .; J: TRBJ2-3; V: TRBV25-1; CDR3: CASSGATGTTRTDTQYF
size: .; J: TRBJ2-5; V: TRBV2; CDR3: CASSETLSGRQETQYF
size: .; J: TRBJ2-1; V: TRBV24-1; CDR3: CATSDLTGLTYNEQFF
size: few; J: .; V: TRBV2; CDR3: CASSGGGAIGEQYF
size: few; J: TRBJ2-5; V: TRBV14; CDR3: CASSPLAGAPGETQYF
size: many; J: TRBJ2-3; V: TRBV11-2; CDR3: CASRATSTDTQYF
size: many; J: TRBJ2-7; V: TRBV29-1; CDR3: CSVEDTSGAYEQYF
size: few; J: TRBJ2-3; V: TRBV3-1; CDR3: CASSQDELVADTQYF
size: few; J: TRBJ1-5; V: TRBV2; CDR3: CASSDEAQPQHF
size: .; J: TRBJ2-1; V: TRBV20-1; CDR3: CSAYNGGGSYNEQFF
size: few; J: TRBJ2-5; V: TRBV6-6; CDR3: CASSASGGALDEQYF
size: many; J: TRBJ2-1; V: TRBV7-9; CDR3: CASSLPGGLNNEQFF
size: few; J: TRBJ1-1; V: TRBV7-2; CDR3: CASSLLERMNTEAFF
size: .; J: TRBJ2-7; V: TRBV20-1; CDR3: CSARPNRVGSYEQYF
size: .; J: .; V: TRBV20-1; CDR3: CSTRDGDYEQYF
size: few; J: .; V: TRBV5-5; CDR3: CASSRGPTPSYEQYF
size: many; J: TRBJ2-5; V: TRBV12-3/TRBV12-4; CDR3: CASSWGTPPETQYF
size: few; J: TRBJ2-1; V: TRBV9; CDR3: CASSASGVGGEQFF
size: .; J: TRBJ2-3; V: TRBV20-1; CDR3: CSASLTTSGTDTQYF
size: few; J: TRBJ1-2; V: TRBV3-1; CDR3: CASSPVPGQELDYGYTF
size: .; J: TRBJ2-5; V: TRBV5-1; CDR3: CASKATSETQYF
size: .; J: TRBJ1-2; V: TRBV6-5; CDR3: CASSPIGSVRYTF
size: .; J: TRBJ1-3; V: TRBV3-1; CDR3: CASSQAAGSGNTIYF
size: .; J: TRBJ2-1; V: TRBV12-3/TRBV12-4; CDR3: CASSFGASGFGDEQFF
size: few; J: TRBJ2-3; V: TRBV27; CDR3: CASMGDSSTDTQYF